This T cell receptor (beta chain) is from a study of T-cell memory formation after mild COVID-19. TCRdb redid the calling of the 5' RACE reads with MiXCR, one entry per CDR3 protein. The top ten hold approximately 25% of the sample, which has about 270,000 distinct CDR3 sequences, about a sixth seen once. This clonotype has only a few counts. The V and J ends lost 6 bases and 0 bases, in that order; junction bases with no gene match: 3. Germline V lookup: CDR1 SGHVS, CDR2 FQNEAQ. The CDR3 length is 15 residues. The clonotype comes from a man aged 18-30 years who had mild COVID-19 (a few samples of this study predate the infection). Cell type and time point are not known. The chain uses TRBV7-8 and TRBJ2-3; 10 nucleotides agree with TRBD2. The sample taken for sequencing was PBMCs or a T cell subset sorted from them (not recorded which). CDR3: CASRPSGGSTDTQYF. As DNA, the CDR3 is TGTGCCAGCAGGCCTAGCGGGGGAAGCACAGATACGCAGTATTTT.